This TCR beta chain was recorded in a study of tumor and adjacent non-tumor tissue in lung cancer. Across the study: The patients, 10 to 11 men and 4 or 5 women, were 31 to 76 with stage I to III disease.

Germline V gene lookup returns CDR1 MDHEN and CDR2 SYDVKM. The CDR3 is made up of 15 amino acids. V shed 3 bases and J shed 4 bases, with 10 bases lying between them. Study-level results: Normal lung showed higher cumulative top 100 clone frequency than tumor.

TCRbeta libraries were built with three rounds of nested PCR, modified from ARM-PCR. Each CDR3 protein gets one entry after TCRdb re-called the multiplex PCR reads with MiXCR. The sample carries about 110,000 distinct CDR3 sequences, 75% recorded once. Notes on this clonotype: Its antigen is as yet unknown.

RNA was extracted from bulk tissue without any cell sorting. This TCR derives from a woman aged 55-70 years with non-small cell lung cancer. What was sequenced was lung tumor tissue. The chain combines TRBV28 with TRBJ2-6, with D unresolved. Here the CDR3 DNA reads TGTGCCAGCAGTTTTACCGGGTCCGGGGCCAACGTCCTGACTTTC. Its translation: CASSFTGSGANVLTF.